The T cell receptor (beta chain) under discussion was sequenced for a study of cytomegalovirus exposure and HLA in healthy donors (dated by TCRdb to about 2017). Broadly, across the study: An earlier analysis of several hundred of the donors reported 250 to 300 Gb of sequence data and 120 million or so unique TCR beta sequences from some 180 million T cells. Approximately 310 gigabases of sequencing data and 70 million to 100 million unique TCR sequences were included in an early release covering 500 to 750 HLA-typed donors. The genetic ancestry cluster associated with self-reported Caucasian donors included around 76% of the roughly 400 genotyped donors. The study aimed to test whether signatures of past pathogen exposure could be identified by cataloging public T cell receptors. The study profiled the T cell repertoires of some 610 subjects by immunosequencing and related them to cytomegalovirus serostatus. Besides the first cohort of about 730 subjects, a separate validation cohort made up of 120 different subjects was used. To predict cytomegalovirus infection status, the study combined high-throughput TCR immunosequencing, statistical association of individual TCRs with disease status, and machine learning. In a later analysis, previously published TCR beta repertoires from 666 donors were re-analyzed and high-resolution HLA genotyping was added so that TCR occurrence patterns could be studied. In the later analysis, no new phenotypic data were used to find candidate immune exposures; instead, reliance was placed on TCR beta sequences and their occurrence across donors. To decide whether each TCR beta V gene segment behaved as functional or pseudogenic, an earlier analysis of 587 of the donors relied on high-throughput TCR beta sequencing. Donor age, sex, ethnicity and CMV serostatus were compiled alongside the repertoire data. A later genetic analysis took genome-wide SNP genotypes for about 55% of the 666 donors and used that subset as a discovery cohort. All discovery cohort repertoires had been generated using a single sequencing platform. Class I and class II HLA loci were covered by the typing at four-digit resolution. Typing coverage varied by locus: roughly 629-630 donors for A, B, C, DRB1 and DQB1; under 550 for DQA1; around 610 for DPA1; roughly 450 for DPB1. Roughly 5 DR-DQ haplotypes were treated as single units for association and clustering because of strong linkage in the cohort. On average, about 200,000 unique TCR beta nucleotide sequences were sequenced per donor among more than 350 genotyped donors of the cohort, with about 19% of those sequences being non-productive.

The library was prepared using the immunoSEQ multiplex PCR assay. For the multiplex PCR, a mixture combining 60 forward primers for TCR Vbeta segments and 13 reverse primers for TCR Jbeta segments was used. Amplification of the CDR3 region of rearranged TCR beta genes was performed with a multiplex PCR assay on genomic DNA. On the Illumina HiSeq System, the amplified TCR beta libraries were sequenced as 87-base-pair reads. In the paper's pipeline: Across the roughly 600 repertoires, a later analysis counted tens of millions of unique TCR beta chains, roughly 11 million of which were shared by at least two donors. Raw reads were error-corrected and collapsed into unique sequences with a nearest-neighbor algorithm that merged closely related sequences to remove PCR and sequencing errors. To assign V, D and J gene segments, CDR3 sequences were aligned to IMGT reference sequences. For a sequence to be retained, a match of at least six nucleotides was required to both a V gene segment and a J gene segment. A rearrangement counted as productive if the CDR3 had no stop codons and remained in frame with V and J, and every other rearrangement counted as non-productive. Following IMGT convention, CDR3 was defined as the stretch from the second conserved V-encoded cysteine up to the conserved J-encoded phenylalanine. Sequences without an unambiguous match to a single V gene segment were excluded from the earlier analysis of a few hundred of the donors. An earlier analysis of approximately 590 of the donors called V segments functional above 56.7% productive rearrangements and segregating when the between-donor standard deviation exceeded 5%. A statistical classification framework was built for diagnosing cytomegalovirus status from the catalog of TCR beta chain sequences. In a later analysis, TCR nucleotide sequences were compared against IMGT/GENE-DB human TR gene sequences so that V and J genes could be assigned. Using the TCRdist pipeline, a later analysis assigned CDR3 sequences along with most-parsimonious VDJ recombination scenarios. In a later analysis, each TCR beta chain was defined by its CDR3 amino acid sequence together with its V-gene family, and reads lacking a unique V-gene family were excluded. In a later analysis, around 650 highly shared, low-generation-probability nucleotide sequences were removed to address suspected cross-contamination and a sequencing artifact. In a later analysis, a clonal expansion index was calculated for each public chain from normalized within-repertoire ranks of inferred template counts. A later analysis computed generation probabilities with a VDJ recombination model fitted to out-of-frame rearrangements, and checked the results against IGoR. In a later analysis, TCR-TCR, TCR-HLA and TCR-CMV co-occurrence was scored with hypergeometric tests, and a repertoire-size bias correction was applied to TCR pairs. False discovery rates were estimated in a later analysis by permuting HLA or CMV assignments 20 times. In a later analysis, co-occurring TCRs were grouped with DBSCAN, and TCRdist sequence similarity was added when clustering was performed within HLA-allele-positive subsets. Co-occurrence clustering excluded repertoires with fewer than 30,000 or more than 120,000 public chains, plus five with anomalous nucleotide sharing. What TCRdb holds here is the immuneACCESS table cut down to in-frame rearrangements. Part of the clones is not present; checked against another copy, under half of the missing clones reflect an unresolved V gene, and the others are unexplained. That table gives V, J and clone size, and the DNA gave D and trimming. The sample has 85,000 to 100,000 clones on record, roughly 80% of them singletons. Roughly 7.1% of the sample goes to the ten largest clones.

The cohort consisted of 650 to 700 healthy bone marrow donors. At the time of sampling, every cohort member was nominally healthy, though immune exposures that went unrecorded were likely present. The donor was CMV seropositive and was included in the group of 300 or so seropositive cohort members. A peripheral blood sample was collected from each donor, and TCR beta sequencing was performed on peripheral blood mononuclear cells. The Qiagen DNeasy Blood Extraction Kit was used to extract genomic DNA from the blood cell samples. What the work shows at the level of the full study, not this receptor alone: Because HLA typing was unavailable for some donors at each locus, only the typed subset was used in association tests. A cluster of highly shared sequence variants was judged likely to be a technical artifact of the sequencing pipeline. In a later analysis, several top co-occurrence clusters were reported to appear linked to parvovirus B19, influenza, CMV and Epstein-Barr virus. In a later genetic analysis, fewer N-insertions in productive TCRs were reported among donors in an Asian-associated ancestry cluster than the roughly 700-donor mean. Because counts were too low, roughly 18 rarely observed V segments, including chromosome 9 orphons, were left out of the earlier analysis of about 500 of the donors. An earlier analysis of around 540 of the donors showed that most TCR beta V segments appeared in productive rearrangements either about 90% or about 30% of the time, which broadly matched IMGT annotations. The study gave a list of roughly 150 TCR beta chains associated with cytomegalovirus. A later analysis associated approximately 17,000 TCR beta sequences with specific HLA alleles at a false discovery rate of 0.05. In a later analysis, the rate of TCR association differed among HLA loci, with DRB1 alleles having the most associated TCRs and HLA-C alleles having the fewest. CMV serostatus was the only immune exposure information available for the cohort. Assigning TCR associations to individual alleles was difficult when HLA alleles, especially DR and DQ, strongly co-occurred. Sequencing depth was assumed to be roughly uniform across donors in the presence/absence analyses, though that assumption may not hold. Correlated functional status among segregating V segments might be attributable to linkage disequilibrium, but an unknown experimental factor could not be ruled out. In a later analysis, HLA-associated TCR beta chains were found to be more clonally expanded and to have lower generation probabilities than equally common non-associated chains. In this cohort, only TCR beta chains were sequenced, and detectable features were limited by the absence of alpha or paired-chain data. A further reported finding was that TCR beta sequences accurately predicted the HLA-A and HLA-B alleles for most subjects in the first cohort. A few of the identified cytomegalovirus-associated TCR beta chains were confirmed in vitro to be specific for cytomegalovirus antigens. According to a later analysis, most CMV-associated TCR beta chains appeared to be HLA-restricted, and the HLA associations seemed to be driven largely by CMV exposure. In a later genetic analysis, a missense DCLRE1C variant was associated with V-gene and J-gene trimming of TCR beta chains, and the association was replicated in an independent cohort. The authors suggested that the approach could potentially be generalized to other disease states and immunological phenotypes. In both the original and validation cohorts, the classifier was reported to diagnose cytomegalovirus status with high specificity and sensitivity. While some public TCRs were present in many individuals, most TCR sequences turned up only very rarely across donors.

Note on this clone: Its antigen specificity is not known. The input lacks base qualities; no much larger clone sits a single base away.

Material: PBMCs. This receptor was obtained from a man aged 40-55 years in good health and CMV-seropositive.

The bases read TGTGCCAGCAGCGTAGGCACAGGGGCGTCTCTCTACGAGCAGTACTTC. Translated, this gives CASSVGTGASLYEQYF. Recombination connected TRBV9 to TRBJ2-7, and 7 junction bases match TRBD1. CDR1 SGDLS and CDR2 YYNGEE are derived from the germline V gene. The cysteine opens and the phenylalanine closes a CDR3 of 16 amino acids. CDR3 DNA is the only sequence kept; it has 48 bases, read in frame from the first base. From V the trimming removes 0 bases and from J it removes 3 bases, while the gene matches leave 9 bases of the junction unaccounted for.